This TCR beta chain comes out of a study of naive and memory T cell subsets. The CDR3 sequence is 14 residues long. Trimming stripped 7 bases from V and 0 bases from J, with 13 bases between. Germline CDR1 and CDR2: MDHEN and SYDVKM. An equimolar mix of two oligonucleotides served as the beta constant-region primer for TRBC1 and TRBC2. Ligated cDNA was amplified by four rounds of PCR with nested alpha and beta constant-region primers and SP2. MiXCR, run by TCRdb on the UMI-ligation and nested PCR reads, gives a single entry per CDR3 protein. The data show about 140,000 distinct CDR3 sequences, with around 21% seen just once and approximately 0.63% held by the top ten. Study observations and caveats: Possibly reflecting memory cells re-expressing CD45RA, a few larger clonotypes occurred in naive repertoires, especially CD8.

This clonotype has a handful of counts. Its antigen is undetermined. Sequencing was performed on naive CD8+ T cells from blood. The TCR comes from a human donor in good health. V is TRBV28 and J is TRBJ2-7; a weak D match, TRBD2 (5 bases). The CDR3 region is CASKEDSVSYEQYF. For the CDR3, the DNA is TGTGCCAGCAAAGAGGATAGCGTCTCCTACGAGCAGTACTTC.